This TCR beta chain was identified during a study of shared clonotypes between healthy human individuals. Trimming left V 3 bases short and J 3 bases short, with 14 bases between. The CDR3 has 15 residues. The V gene's germline CDR1 is SGHRS and CDR2 YFSETQ. This clone was counted only a few times. TCRdb's copy holds only in-frame clones and misses some; the assay was immunoSEQ multiplex PCR. This sample has 650,000 to 750,000 clones, with less than 80% found just once. The origin of this receptor is a woman in her twenties or thirties in good health. The chain recombines TRBV5-1 with TRBJ2-3; D may be TRBD1 (5 bases). The sample taken for sequencing was memory CD4+ T cells sorted from blood. Subset meaning: CD45RA-negative fraction. In nucleotides, the CDR3 is TGCGCCAGCAGCTATCAGGGTAGACCAACAGATACGCAGTATTTT. It codes for CASSYQGRPTDTQYF.